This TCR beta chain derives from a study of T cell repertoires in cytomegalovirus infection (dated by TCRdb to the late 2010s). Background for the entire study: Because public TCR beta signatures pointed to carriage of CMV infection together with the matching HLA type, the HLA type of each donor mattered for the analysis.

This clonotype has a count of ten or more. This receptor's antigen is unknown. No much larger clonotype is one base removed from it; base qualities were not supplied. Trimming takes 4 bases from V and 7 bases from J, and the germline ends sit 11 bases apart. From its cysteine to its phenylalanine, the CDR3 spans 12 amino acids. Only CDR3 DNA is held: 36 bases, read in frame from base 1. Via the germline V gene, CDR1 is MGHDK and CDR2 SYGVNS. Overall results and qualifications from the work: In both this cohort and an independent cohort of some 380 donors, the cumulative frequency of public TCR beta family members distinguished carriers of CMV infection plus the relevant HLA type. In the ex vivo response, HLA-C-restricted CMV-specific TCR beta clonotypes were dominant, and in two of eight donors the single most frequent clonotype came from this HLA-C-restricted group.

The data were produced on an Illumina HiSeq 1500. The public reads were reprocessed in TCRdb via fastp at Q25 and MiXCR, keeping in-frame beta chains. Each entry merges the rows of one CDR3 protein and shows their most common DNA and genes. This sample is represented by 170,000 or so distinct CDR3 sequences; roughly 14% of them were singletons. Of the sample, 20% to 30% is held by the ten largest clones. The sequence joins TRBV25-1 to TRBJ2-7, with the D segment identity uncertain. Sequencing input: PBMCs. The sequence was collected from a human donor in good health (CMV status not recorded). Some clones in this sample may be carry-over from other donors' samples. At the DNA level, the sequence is TGTGCCAGCAGTGTGCTAGGGTTTGAGCAGTACTTC. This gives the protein CASSVLGFEQYF.